This is a list of T cell receptor beta chains from one sample in a study of cytomegalovirus exposure and HLA in healthy donors. The repertoire was sequenced with immunoSEQ multiplex PCR; TCRdb's copy has only in-frame clones and lacks some. The sample lists approximately 130,000 clones; approximately 85% were seen once. Sequenced: PBMCs. The receptors here all came from a woman between 25 and 40 years old in good health and CMV-seropositive. The CDR3 runs from the conserved cysteine through the conserved F or W. The D gene is left open where the match is weak.

D gene: TRBD1
V gene: TRBV25-1
J gene: TRBJ2-5
CDR3 protein: CASSGGQGQETQYF

D gene: .
V gene: TRBV28
J gene: TRBJ2-7
CDR3 protein: CASSRGRSSYEQYF

D gene: .
V gene: TRBV30
J gene: .
CDR3 protein: CAWTPRPGTGSTREQYF

D gene: TRBD1
V gene: TRBV27
J gene: TRBJ1-1
CDR3 protein: CASSLSQGARYTEAFF

D gene: .
V gene: TRBV28
J gene: TRBJ2-2
CDR3 protein: CASSLNTGKYGELFF

D gene: TRBD1
V gene: TRBV5-4
J gene: TRBJ2-2
CDR3 protein: CASSRDRTGELFF

D gene: .
V gene: TRBV19
J gene: TRBJ1-5
CDR3 protein: CASSINRQRQPQHF

D gene: .
V gene: TRBV5-4
J gene: TRBJ2-4
CDR3 protein: CASSLMDGINIQYF

D gene: TRBD1
V gene: TRBV30
J gene: TRBJ1-6
CDR3 protein: CAWSYGDRGLSPLHF

D gene: .
V gene: TRBV7-8
J gene: TRBJ1-2
CDR3 protein: CASSLSRGRVTF

D gene: .
V gene: TRBV7-9
J gene: TRBJ2-3
CDR3 protein: CASSQPNRLGTDTQYF

D gene: .
V gene: TRBV19
J gene: TRBJ1-1
CDR3 protein: CASSIDRDSTNTEAFF

D gene: TRBD2
V gene: TRBV5-1
J gene: TRBJ2-7
CDR3 protein: CASSPGVAGVDEQYF

D gene: .
V gene: TRBV30
J gene: TRBJ1-5
CDR3 protein: CAWSVGTIGQPQHF

D gene: .
V gene: TRBV6-1
J gene: TRBJ2-7
CDR3 protein: CASEKDFYERYF

D gene: .
V gene: TRBV9
J gene: TRBJ2-1
CDR3 protein: CASSALYNEQFF

D gene: .
V gene: TRBV7-3
J gene: TRBJ1-1
CDR3 protein: CASSASINTEAFF

D gene: TRBD1
V gene: TRBV6-5
J gene: TRBJ1-2
CDR3 protein: CASSTGGGYTF

D gene: TRBD1
V gene: TRBV6-5
J gene: TRBJ1-1
CDR3 protein: CASSYLGTGRMDAFF

D gene: .
V gene: TRBV5-4
J gene: TRBJ2-5
CDR3 protein: CASSYRSQETQYF

D gene: .
V gene: TRBV30
J gene: TRBJ1-1
CDR3 protein: CAWRAGAVGMNTEAFF

D gene: TRBD2
V gene: TRBV6-6
J gene: TRBJ2-1
CDR3 protein: CASSLLAGGPAEQFF

D gene: TRBD2
V gene: TRBV19
J gene: TRBJ2-2
CDR3 protein: CASSSSGTRWGGELFF

D gene: .
V gene: TRBV7-9
J gene: TRBJ1-1
CDR3 protein: CASRSQGGNTEAFF

D gene: .
V gene: TRBV5-1
J gene: TRBJ1-6
CDR3 protein: CASSLSTPESPLHF

D gene: TRBD1
V gene: TRBV5-6
J gene: TRBJ1-2
CDR3 protein: CASSLEQGRGGYTF

D gene: .
V gene: TRBV28
J gene: TRBJ2-1
CDR3 protein: CASSFPTGGTLYNEQFF

D gene: .
V gene: TRBV5-6
J gene: TRBJ1-3
CDR3 protein: CASSLNPNSGNTIYF

D gene: TRBD2
V gene: TRBV5-1
J gene: TRBJ2-7
CDR3 protein: CASSPDPRLAGGSYEQYF

D gene: .
V gene: TRBV6-6
J gene: TRBJ2-1
CDR3 protein: CASSYSGAYYNEQFF

D gene: TRBD2
V gene: TRBV27
J gene: TRBJ2-3
CDR3 protein: CASRFEGERGAVDTQYF

D gene: TRBD2
V gene: TRBV7-8
J gene: TRBJ2-7
CDR3 protein: CASSSIPGGTYEQYF

D gene: TRBD2
V gene: TRBV4-1
J gene: TRBJ2-7
CDR3 protein: CASSQRGGQYEQYF

D gene: .
V gene: TRBV10-3
J gene: TRBJ1-2
CDR3 protein: CAHSQGDGYTF

D gene: TRBD2
V gene: TRBV27
J gene: TRBJ2-3
CDR3 protein: CASRRLAGGPDTQYF

D gene: TRBD1
V gene: TRBV27
J gene: TRBJ1-2
CDR3 protein: CASSLTGNYGYTF

D gene: .
V gene: TRBV5-1
J gene: TRBJ1-4
CDR3 protein: CASSPRGRDEKLFF

D gene: TRBD1
V gene: TRBV11-2
J gene: TRBJ2-7
CDR3 protein: CASSPRTGSHEQYF

D gene: TRBD1
V gene: TRBV7-9
J gene: TRBJ1-4
CDR3 protein: CASSVGQGDEKLFF

D gene: .
V gene: TRBV18
J gene: TRBJ2-7
CDR3 protein: CASAAGDSYEQYF

D gene: .
V gene: TRBV28
J gene: TRBJ1-1
CDR3 protein: CASTFSNPQTAFF

D gene: .
V gene: TRBV20-1
J gene: TRBJ1-2
CDR3 protein: CSGNRDGYTF

D gene: TRBD2
V gene: TRBV5-1
J gene: TRBJ2-7
CDR3 protein: CASSPRTSGSYEQYF

D gene: TRBD2
V gene: TRBV4-2
J gene: TRBJ2-1
CDR3 protein: CASSQEVSGGAVRNEQFF

D gene: .
V gene: TRBV27
J gene: TRBJ1-5
CDR3 protein: CASSFGQSNQPQHF

D gene: .
V gene: TRBV27
J gene: TRBJ1-4
CDR3 protein: CASSPLPPEGDEKLFF

D gene: TRBD1
V gene: TRBV2
J gene: TRBJ2-7
CDR3 protein: CASRDRGYEQYF

D gene: TRBD2
V gene: TRBV4-1
J gene: TRBJ2-1
CDR3 protein: CASSLSPSPREDNEQFF

D gene: .
V gene: TRBV30
J gene: TRBJ1-3
CDR3 protein: CAWRSLNSGNTIYF

D gene: .
V gene: TRBV4-2
J gene: TRBJ2-1
CDR3 protein: CASSQVSGEQFF

D gene: .
V gene: TRBV5-6
J gene: TRBJ2-1
CDR3 protein: CASSLDLDPEQFF

D gene: TRBD2
V gene: TRBV6-5
J gene: TRBJ2-7
CDR3 protein: CASSSRLAGGYEQYF